The 11 T cell receptor beta chains reported below all come from one sample, sequenced in a study of shared clonotypes between healthy human individuals. Assay: immunoSEQ multiplex PCR; the TCRdb copy retains only in-frame clones and omits some. Among around 1,100,000 clones, roughly 80% were seen once, and the ten largest hold about 0.94%. The sample taken for sequencing was memory CD4+ T cells from PBMCs. The subset: CD45RA-negative fraction. These receptors were collected from a man between 18 and 35 years old in good health. Some clones in this sample may be carry-over from other donors' samples.

In its sample, this clone was seen a few times. The sample contains more than one DNA sequence encoding this CDR3. The chain links TRBV25-1 to TRBJ2-3, with D hard to call. Germline lookup yields CDR1 MGHDK and CDR2 SYGVNS. V was pared by 8 bases and J by 1 base, with 7 bases between. The CDR3 length is 12 residues. The CDR3 spells CASSRGTDTQYF. CDR3 in DNA: TGTGCCAGCTCCCGGGGCACAGATACGCAGTATTTT.

The chain uses TRBV5-1 and TRBJ1-1, with 7 bases that match TRBD1. Germline CDR1 SGHRS, CDR2 YFSETQ. The CDR3 contains 14 residues. Germline trimming cut 5 bases from V and 4 bases from J; bases unmatched to any gene: 8. CDR3 bases: TGCGCCAGCAGACAGGGGACCTCCCTCACTGAAGCTTTCTTT. This sequence encodes CASRQGTSLTEAFF.

The chain couples TRBV7-9 to TRBJ2-3; 11 bases match TRBD2. This CDR3 is 16 amino acids long. Looked up from germline, CDR1 is SEHNR and CDR2 is FQNEAQ (reference sequence). Unmatched junction bases numbered 10, after V lost 5 bases and J lost 6 bases. This CDR3 is CASSATSGSWIDTQYF. The CDR3, as DNA: TGTGCCAGCAGCGCCACTAGCGGGAGTTGGATTGATACGCAGTATTTT.

Concerning this clone: A much larger clone differs from this one at a single base, so this may be a read error. J is TRBJ1-1 and V is TRBV28; TRBD1 matches 8 bases. The CDR3 runs to 14 residues. Germline CDR1 MDHEN, CDR2 SYDVKM. Trimming cost V 6 bases and J 1 base; bases outside gene matches: 4. The CDR3: CASRRTGTNTEAFF. CDR3 in DNA: TGTGCCAGCAGGCGGACAGGGACGAACACTGAAGCTTTCTTT.

V gene TRBV18 combines with J gene TRBJ2-1; 10 bases match TRBD1. J lost 5 bases, V lost 2 bases, and 9 bases had no gene match. The CDR3 contains 17 residues. Per the germline V gene, CDR1 is KGHSH and CDR2 is LQKENI. The CDR3, as DNA: TGTGCCAGCTCACCAACCCCGGGACAGGGGCGTCACAATGAGCAGTTCTTC. Amino acid sequence: CASSPTPGQGRHNEQFF.

This rearrangement joins TRBV10-3 to TRBJ2-5, with TRBD1 identical over 9 bases. Germline CDR1 ENHRY, CDR2 SYGVKD. V gave up 4 bases and J gave up 5 bases; unmatched junction bases: 14. CDR3 size: 17 residues. DNA of the CDR3: TGTGCCATCAGTGCCTCCGCCTCGAGACAGGGGGGGGAGACCCAGTACTTC. It translates to CAISASASRQGGETQYF.

This chain joins TRBV6-6 and TRBJ2-7; 13 bases are a match to TRBD2. Trimming removed 6 bases from V and 4 bases from J; junction bases left unmatched: 9. CDR1 is MNHNY and CDR2 is SVGAGI in the germline V gene (reference sequence). The CDR3 length is 16 residues. The CDR3 spells CASSSRTSGSLYEQYF. Here the CDR3 DNA reads TGTGCCAGCAGCAGTCGGACTAGCGGGAGTCTATACGAGCAGTACTTC.

The chain carries TRBV6-6 and TRBJ1-2, with a tentative D call TRBD1 (6 bases). CDR1 MNHNY and CDR2 SVGAGI come from the germline V gene (reference sequence). Deletions cut 10 bases from V and 0 bases from J, with 12 bases between. The CDR3 extends over 13 amino acids. The CDR3 loop is CATWGGSNYGYTF. In DNA form, the CDR3 reads TGTGCCACCTGGGGGGGCTCTAACTATGGCTACACCTTC.

This clone was counted a single time. CDR3 protein: CAWRLGLAGEADTQYF. The DNA of the CDR3 is TGTGCCTGGAGACTAGGGCTAGCGGGAGAGGCAGATACGCAGTATTTT. This chain joins TRBV30 and TRBJ2-3; 10 bases line up with TRBD2. The ends lost 3 bases at V and 4 bases at J; junction bases unmatched: 10. Germline-derived CDR1 and CDR2 are GTSNPN and SVGIG (reference sequence). The CDR3 contains 16 residues.

The V call is TRBV28, the J call TRBJ1-1, with 9 bases fitting TRBD1. Germline-derived CDR1 and CDR2 are MDHEN and SYDVKM. CDR3 length: 15 residues. With V trimmed by 6 bases and J by 3 bases, 8 bases remained unmatched. In DNA, the CDR3 is TGTGCCAGCAGATCACAGGGGGCCGATGACACTGAAGCTTTCTTT. This translates into CASRSQGADDTEAFF.

This clone was detected only a few times. V usage is TRBV7-2 and J usage is TRBJ2-7; 11 bases agree with TRBD1. The junction had 9 bases not matched to a gene; V was cut back by 2 bases and J by 3 bases. The CDR3 consists of 17 residues. The V gene's germline CDR1 is SGHTA and CDR2 FQGNSA. CDR3 in DNA: TGTGCCAGCAGCTTAATGAGCCAAGGGACAGGGGGCTACGAGCAGTACTTC. Protein: CASSLMSQGTGGYEQYF.